The subject of this entry is one TCR beta chain. The antigen is undetermined. The sample belongs to a study of Ad26.COV2.S vaccination and SARS-CoV-2 variants. V shed 3 bases and J shed 1 base, with 17 bases lying between them. Germline V lookup: CDR1 SGHDT, CDR2 YYEEEE. The CDR3 extends over 18 amino acids. Libraries were prepared by immunoSEQ multiplex PCR; TCRdb keeps only in-frame clonotypes and omits some of them. The sample comprises about 350,000 clones, roughly 94% of which are singletons, and 3.9% rests with the top ten. General study results and limits: Total responses of T cells may have been underestimated by the analyses of TCR breadth and depth. Placebo recipients showed lower spike-specific TCR breadth than vaccinees. Breadth, reportedly substantial, characterized the spike-specific CD8+ and CD4+ T cell responses after vaccination. The study found similar non-spike TCR breadth in vaccine and placebo recipients.

The source of this sequence is a human donor who had recovered from COVID-19. The V gene is TRBV5-6, the J gene TRBJ1-6, with D perhaps TRBD1 (5 bases). Sample: peripheral blood, taken after recovery from COVID-19. This CDR3 is CASSWGPAGRSYNSPLHF. The CDR3 nucleotides read TGTGCCAGCAGCTGGGGTCCCGCAGGGAGGTCCTATAATTCACCCCTCCACTTT.